This TCR beta chain is drawn from a study of CD8 T cells in Susac syndrome. This clonotype was found a few times. Reverse transcription of about 0.5 to 1 ug RNA was carried out with random hexamers. The amplification used immunoSEQ multiplex PCR on TCR beta CDR3; it spanned 54 Vbeta and 13 Jbeta. TCRdb used MiXCR to reprocess the immunoSEQ multiplex PCR reads, holding one entry per CDR3 protein. The sample consists of some 99,000 distinct CDR3 sequences, about 96% of them appearing once. The authors sequenced TCR beta from blood CD8+ and CD4+ T cells. Healthy donors served as the controls. They were matched for age and sex. Negative isolation yielded the CD8+ and CD4+ T cells, while FACS enriched the TEMRA cells. The CDR3 runs to 14 residues. J gave up 9 bases and V 4 bases, and 9 bases lay outside the gene matches. Germline V gene lookup returns CDR1 SQVTM and CDR2 ANQGSEA.

The material sequenced was CD4+ T cells from PBMCs. V gene TRBV29-1 combines with J gene TRBJ1-5; 10 bases match TRBD1. This receptor was obtained from a human donor in good health. CDR3 loop: CSVGGQGRSGPQHF. CDR3 nucleotides: TGCAGCGTTGGGGGACAGGGGCGGTCGGGGCCCCAGCATTTT.